This passage covers 9 T cell receptor beta chains from one sample sequenced in a study of cytomegalovirus exposure and HLA in healthy donors. The study ran its PCR with 60 Vbeta and 13 Jbeta primers. Measured with immunoSEQ multiplex PCR; TCRdb has only the in-frame clones, and not every one. The sample has 150,000 to 200,000 clones, 70% to 80% seen once; the top ten hold approximately 4.4%. Sequenced material: PBMCs. These receptors originate from a woman aged 25 to 39 in good health and CMV-seropositive.

This clone has just a few counts. The V gene is TRBV4-1, the J gene TRBJ2-3; 8 nucleotides align to TRBD1. V dropped 0 bases and J dropped 0; count of bases not matched to a gene: 11. The V gene's germline CDR1 is MGHRA and CDR2 YSYEKL. This CDR3 has 19 amino acids. For the CDR3, the DNA is TGCGCCAGCAGCCAAGATGGGGACAGGTTCTCCCCTAGCACAGATACGCAGTATTTT. It encodes CASSQDGDRFSPSTDTQYF.

This chain links TRBV10-3 with TRBJ2-7; 7 nucleotides agree with TRBD2. Trimming removed 4 bases from V and 2 bases from J; junction bases left unmatched: 5. Per the germline V gene, CDR1 is ENHRY and CDR2 is SYGVKD. There are 14 residues in the CDR3. CDR3 nucleotide sequence: TGTGCCATCAGTGGTAGAGCGGGACCCTACGAGCAGTACTTC. Encoded protein: CAISGRAGPYEQYF.

The rearrangement uses TRBV7-9 and TRBJ1-2, with 12 positions matching TRBD1. The CDR3 consists of 17 residues. CDR1 is SEHNR, CDR2 FQNEAQ, per germline (reference sequence). The ends lost 4 bases at V and 4 bases at J; junction bases unmatched: 10. CDR3 in DNA: TGTGCCAGCAGCTCACCTCCGGGACAGGGGGCGAGCTATGGCTACACCTTC. Protein product: CASSSPPGQGASYGYTF.

This rearrangement joins TRBV7-8 to TRBJ1-5; maybe TRBD1 (6 bases). Germline lookup yields CDR1 SGHVS and CDR2 FQNEAQ. The CDR3 is made up of 15 amino acids. The V end lost 5 bases, the J end lost 7 bases, and 18 bases lay between the germline ends. CDR3 region: CASSPEQGIYQPQHF. The DNA of the CDR3 is TGTGCCAGCAGCCCAGAACAGGGTATCTACCAGCCCCAGCATTTT.

The chain joins TRBV18 to TRBJ2-3; weak D call: TRBD2 (6 bases). Trimming pared 1 base from V and 2 bases from J, leaving 10 bases between. The CDR3 covers 15 residues. Germline CDR1 is KGHSH and CDR2 is LQKENI. This CDR3 is CASSPLAANTDTQYF. The DNA for the CDR3 is TGTGCCAGCTCACCACTAGCGGCCAACACAGATACGCAGTATTTT.

J is TRBJ2-2 and V is TRBV11-3, with a tentative D call TRBD2 (6 bases). The germline V and J ends were trimmed by 4 bases and 6 bases, with 15 bases remaining between them. CDR1 is SGHNT, CDR2 YENEEA, per germline. This CDR3 contains 15 residues. The CDR3 spells CASSSRDLIAGELFF. In nucleotides, the CDR3 is TGTGCCAGCAGCTCTCGGGACTTAATCGCCGGGGAGCTGTTTTTT.

The chain employs TRBV30 and TRBJ1-2, with 7 positions matching TRBD1. This CDR3 contains 11 residues. Germline V lookup: CDR1 GTSNPN, CDR2 SVGIG (reference sequence). V lost 4 bases, J lost 8 bases, and 4 bases stayed unmatched. CDR3 nucleotide sequence: TGTGCCTGGACGAGGGGGCGCGGCTACACCTTC. Amino acid sequence: CAWTRGRGYTF. Supplemented by reference TRBV30 and TRBJ1-2, the full variable domain reads SQTIHQWPATLVQPVGSPLSLECTVEGTSNPNLYWYRQAAGRGLQLLFYSVGIGQISSEVPQNLSASRPQDRQFILSSKKLLLSDSGFYLCAWTRGRGYTFGSGTRLTVV.

A remark on this clone: This same CDR3 is encoded by further DNA sequences in the sample. The chain uses TRBV9 and TRBJ2-1; TRBD2 aligns across 11 bases. The CDR3 totals 15 residues. V lost 4 bases and J lost 6; bases outside the gene matches: 6. Per the germline V gene, CDR1 is SGDLS and CDR2 is YYNGEE. The CDR3 here is CASSPLAGGSNEQFF. The CDR3 coding sequence is TGTGCCAGCAGCCCCCTAGCGGGGGGCAGCAATGAGCAGTTCTTC.

The chain combines TRBV4-3 with TRBJ2-1; 7 nucleotides line up with TRBD1. CDR1 is LGHNA, CDR2 YSLEER, per germline. The CDR3 spans 15 residues. After removal of 5 bases from V and 3 bases from J, the junction contained 7 bases not matched to a gene. The CDR3 is CASSSTGESYNEQFF. CDR3 DNA sequence: TGCGCCAGCAGCTCTACAGGGGAGAGCTACAATGAGCAGTTCTTC.